In this sample, the clone carrying this T cell receptor beta chain turned up many times. Its antigen is still unknown. The junction shows a germline mismatch at one end, possibly a read error. It was through 5'RACE template switching that TCR cDNA was made, with a universal primer site and UMIs added. TCRdb re-derived calls from the 5' RACE reads in MiXCR, one entry per CDR3 protein. The sample lists roughly 500,000 distinct CDR3 sequences, 15% to 20% seen once, with around an eighth in the top ten. These data are taken from a study of T cells after yellow fever vaccination. Study-wide findings and caveats: Re-detected after boosting: most primary clones, 96% of CD4 and about 90% of CD8. Though it reached lower strength, the secondary response hit its peak faster, day 5 versus 15.

The length of the CDR3 is 12 residues. The germline V gene has CDR1 SGHTA and CDR2 FQGNSA. The receptor's source is a man in his thirties or forties who received the YFV17D yellow fever vaccine. The sequenced sample was PBMCs, obtained 15 days after the yellow fever booster vaccination. The chain couples TRBV7-2 to TRBJ2-7, with D possibly being TRBD1 (5 bases). In DNA form, the CDR3 reads TGCGCCAGCAGCTCCCAGGGCTACGAGCAGTACTTC. As protein: CASSSQGYEQYF.